Listed below are T cell receptor beta chains from one sample, sequenced in a study of blood T cell repertoires in COVID-19. The repertoire was sequenced with immunoSEQ multiplex PCR; TCRdb's copy has only in-frame clones and lacks some. The sample lists some 510,000 clones, 88% occurring once. The sequenced sample was PBMCs or T cells enriched from blood (not recorded which). The receptors come from a middle-aged woman who had recovered from COVID-19. Both conserved end residues are part of each CDR3.

>TRBV6-5
CASSPIGQGRDTIYF
>TRBV28
CASRTSGSSYNEQFF
>TRBV7-2
CASSLATGTYTGELFF
>TRBV30
CAWAGTGVSNSNQPQHF
>TRBV3-1/TRBV3-2
CASRQGNEQFF
>TRBV5-1
CASSSGQTTNYGYTF
>TRBV5-1
CASSLAGTTTDTQYF
>TRBV4-3
CASSQGYGRNTGELFF
>TRBV7-9
CASSPDRANEQFF
>TRBV3-1/TRBV3-2
CASSPEDRVFYF
>TRBV4-1
CASSLSAGQGSYTF
>TRBV7-2
CASSLTTGGWVGELFF
>TRBV12-5
CASGLVGAPNQPQHF
>TRBV27
CASSFSGNTEAFF
>TRBV6-6
CASRNGGKYQETQYF
>TRBV6-2/TRBV6-3
CASSSRAGPWYEAFF
>TRBV5-6
CASSWRPATGVDGYTF
>TRBV6-2/TRBV6-3
CASSYLPGESGYTF
>TRBV18
CASSPPYGTDNYEQYF
>TRBV10-3
CAISEARGLDTEAFF
>TRBV6-5
CASSYSMGTVNSPLHF
>TRBV27
CASSLEGWEPSTDTQYF
>TRBV6-2/TRBV6-3
CASSYTGGVREQFF
>TRBV4-1
CASSHLAKTSYNEQFF
>TRBV13
CASSLALGTDTQYF
>TRBV10-1
CASSEMGENQETQYF
>TRBV10-3
CAISGTGSSYNEQFF
>TRBV4-2
CASSQGPDFQRPQHF
>TRBV5-1
CASSAGSASDEQYF
>TRBV27
CASSLGPGQATEAFF
>TRBV12-3/TRBV12-4
CASRSGMNTEAFF
>TRBV6-4
CASSDGGLGYTF
>TRBV7-8
CASSFDRAAEQYF
>TRBV7-7
CASSLVGGSSYNEQFF
>TRBV4-2
CASQAGGILSTDTQYF
>TRBV3-1/TRBV3-2
CASSFYERNTDTQYF
>TRBV7-9
CASSPRAPNRVTNYGYTF
>TRBV19
CASSIGGLAAYTQYF
>TRBV7-2
CASSTGDRLETQYF
>TRBV24-1
CATSDSRGGTATYGYTF
>TRBV11-3
CASSLRARNEQFF
>TRBV18
CASSPPGQGLDTQYF
>TRBV7-9
CASSPQQGIAGNTIYF
>TRBV7-2
CASSLFPPRRTGRDGYTF
>TRBV13
CASSIGTSGYYEQYF
>TRBV7-9
CASSLGWQGGTDTQYF
>TRBV7-2
CASSPGDGANYGYTF